This entry describes one T cell receptor (beta chain). Its antigen is undetermined. Assay: immunoSEQ multiplex PCR; the TCRdb copy retains only in-frame clones and omits some. Among about 440,000 clones listed, 80% to 95% were seen once. Regarding treatment: roughly 19 received Ad26.COV2.S at low or high dose, single or two shots; roughly 5 received placebo; per-sample allocation not given. Samples analyzed were those drawn on day 63 after the first vaccine or placebo injection. This entry comes from a study of Ad26.COV2.S vaccination and SARS-CoV-2 variants. The study, taken as a whole, reports: Total responses of T cells may have been underestimated by the analyses of TCR breadth and depth.

The sequencing used peripheral blood, collected in a trial of Ad26.COV2.S vaccine versus placebo. The origin of this receptor is a person between 18 and 65 years old who received the Ad26.COV2.S COVID-19 vaccine or a placebo.

The CDR3 DNA reads TGTGCCAGCAGTCTGTCCCAGGGGGCCCACGAGCAGTACTTC. Protein sequence: CASSLSQGAHEQYF. The chain has TRBV27 and TRBJ2-7, with TRBD1 matching over 8 bases. The V gene's germline CDR1 is MNHEY and CDR2 SMNVEV (reference sequence). V shed 5 bases and J 5 bases; nucleotides not matched to a gene: 8. The CDR3 extends over 14 amino acids.